This T cell receptor (beta chain) is drawn from a study of T cell responses to AZD1222 COVID-19 vaccine. Whole-study findings and limits: Sampling that yielded the repertoires occurred only after the peak T cell response.

Data came from immunoSEQ multiplex PCR; TCRdb stores just in-frame clones and leaves some out. Found here are around 110,000 clones, about nine tenths of them singletons; the top ten hold 7.5% to 9%. About this clone itself: Its antigen is as yet unknown.

This clonotype was sampled from an adult who received the AZD1222 COVID-19 vaccine. Sequenced material: peripheral blood, taken 28 days after the second AZD1222 dose.

The DNA for the CDR3 is TGTGCCAGCCGACAGAGAGGCAATCAGCCCCAGCATTTT. Protein sequence: CASRQRGNQPQHF. V is TRBV2 and J is TRBJ1-5; TRBD1 might be the D (5 bases). This CDR3 region has 13 residues. The germline V and J ends were trimmed by 8 bases and 2 bases, with 10 bases remaining between them. CDR1 and CDR2 (germline): SNHLY, FYNNEI.